This section outlines one T cell receptor beta chain sequence together with its context. Its target is not known. These data are taken from a study of graft-versus-host responses after intestinal transplantation. The wider study: Anti-thymocyte globulin was used for induction in all recipients, who then took tacrolimus and steroids for roughly three years. General study results and limits: Graft-donor T cell macrochimerism coincided with high graft-versus-host to host-versus-graft clonal ratios in allografts.

There are 16 residues in the CDR3. Germline CDR1 is MNHEY and CDR2 is SVGAGI. V dropped 4 bases and J dropped 5; count of bases not matched to a gene: 12. Sequencing used immunoSEQ multiplex PCR; TCRdb keeps in-frame clones, though not all of them. The data hold 25,000 to 30,000 clones, with nearly 90% observed a single time. The sequence came from a human patient who received an intestinal transplant, so some T cells may come from the graft donor. The sample consisted of PBMCs, taken about 460 days after intestinal transplantation. The chain couples TRBV6-5 to TRBJ2-5; 8 bases agree with TRBD2. In DNA form, the CDR3 reads TGTGCCAGCAGTTCCAATAGCGGGGCCCCGCGGGAGACCCAGTACTTC. This codes for CASSSNSGAPRETQYF.